The clone carrying this T cell receptor beta chain was recorded only once. V shed 3 bases and J 6 bases; nucleotides not matched to a gene: 5. The CDR3 runs to 14 residues. Germline V CDR1 and CDR2: LNHDA, SQIVND (reference sequence). The sample belongs to a study of blood T cell repertoires in COVID-19. Looking at the study overall: COVID-19 samples from acute and convalescent phases originated in the United States, Italy and Spain.

Sequencing was performed with immunoSEQ multiplex PCR; in TCRdb, only in-frame clones are kept and a portion is missing. The data contain roughly 400,000 clones, approximately 87% of them seen just once; the ten biggest clones take up about 2.1%. The receptor was derived from a woman in her sixties with COVID-19, enrolled during active disease. The chain uses TRBV19 and TRBJ1-5; 7 nucleotides agree with TRBD1. Material for sequencing was peripheral blood. The CDR3 here is CASSISAGGQPQHF. The CDR3 region has the DNA TGTGCCAGTAGTATCTCGGCAGGGGGTCAGCCCCAGCATTTT.